This T cell receptor (beta chain) comes out of a study of blood T cell repertoires in COVID-19. The repertoire was sequenced with immunoSEQ multiplex PCR; TCRdb's copy has only in-frame clones and lacks some. The sample lists 200,000 to 250,000 clones, less than 90% occurring once. V was pared by 8 bases and J by 8 bases, with 10 bases of the junction left unmatched. The CDR3 contains 13 residues. Germline V gene data show CDR1 as MGHDK and CDR2 as SYGVNS. What was sequenced was PBMCs or T cells enriched from blood (not recorded which). The rearrangement links TRBV25-1 to TRBJ1-2; 8 bases are shared with TRBD1. The source of this sequence is a woman aged 25 to 39 who had recovered from COVID-19. CDR3 region: CASGDRGIVGYTF. The CDR3 DNA sequence: TGTGCCAGCGGAGACAGGGGAATTGTGGGCTACACCTTC.